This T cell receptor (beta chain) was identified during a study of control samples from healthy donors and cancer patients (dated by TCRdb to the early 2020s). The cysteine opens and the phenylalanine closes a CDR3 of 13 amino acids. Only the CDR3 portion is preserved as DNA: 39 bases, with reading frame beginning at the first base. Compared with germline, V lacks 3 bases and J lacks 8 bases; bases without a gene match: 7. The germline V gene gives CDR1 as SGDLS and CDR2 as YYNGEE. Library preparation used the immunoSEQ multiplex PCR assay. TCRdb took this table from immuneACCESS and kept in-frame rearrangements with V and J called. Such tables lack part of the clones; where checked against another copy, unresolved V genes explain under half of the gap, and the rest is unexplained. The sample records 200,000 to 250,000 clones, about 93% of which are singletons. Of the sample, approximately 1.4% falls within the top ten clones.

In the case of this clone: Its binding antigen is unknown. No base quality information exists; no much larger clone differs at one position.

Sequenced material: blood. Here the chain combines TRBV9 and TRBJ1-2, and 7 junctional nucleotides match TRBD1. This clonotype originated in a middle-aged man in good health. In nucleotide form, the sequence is TGTGCCAGCAGCGCTCCAGGACAGGTCGGCTACACCTTC. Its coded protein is CASSAPGQVGYTF.